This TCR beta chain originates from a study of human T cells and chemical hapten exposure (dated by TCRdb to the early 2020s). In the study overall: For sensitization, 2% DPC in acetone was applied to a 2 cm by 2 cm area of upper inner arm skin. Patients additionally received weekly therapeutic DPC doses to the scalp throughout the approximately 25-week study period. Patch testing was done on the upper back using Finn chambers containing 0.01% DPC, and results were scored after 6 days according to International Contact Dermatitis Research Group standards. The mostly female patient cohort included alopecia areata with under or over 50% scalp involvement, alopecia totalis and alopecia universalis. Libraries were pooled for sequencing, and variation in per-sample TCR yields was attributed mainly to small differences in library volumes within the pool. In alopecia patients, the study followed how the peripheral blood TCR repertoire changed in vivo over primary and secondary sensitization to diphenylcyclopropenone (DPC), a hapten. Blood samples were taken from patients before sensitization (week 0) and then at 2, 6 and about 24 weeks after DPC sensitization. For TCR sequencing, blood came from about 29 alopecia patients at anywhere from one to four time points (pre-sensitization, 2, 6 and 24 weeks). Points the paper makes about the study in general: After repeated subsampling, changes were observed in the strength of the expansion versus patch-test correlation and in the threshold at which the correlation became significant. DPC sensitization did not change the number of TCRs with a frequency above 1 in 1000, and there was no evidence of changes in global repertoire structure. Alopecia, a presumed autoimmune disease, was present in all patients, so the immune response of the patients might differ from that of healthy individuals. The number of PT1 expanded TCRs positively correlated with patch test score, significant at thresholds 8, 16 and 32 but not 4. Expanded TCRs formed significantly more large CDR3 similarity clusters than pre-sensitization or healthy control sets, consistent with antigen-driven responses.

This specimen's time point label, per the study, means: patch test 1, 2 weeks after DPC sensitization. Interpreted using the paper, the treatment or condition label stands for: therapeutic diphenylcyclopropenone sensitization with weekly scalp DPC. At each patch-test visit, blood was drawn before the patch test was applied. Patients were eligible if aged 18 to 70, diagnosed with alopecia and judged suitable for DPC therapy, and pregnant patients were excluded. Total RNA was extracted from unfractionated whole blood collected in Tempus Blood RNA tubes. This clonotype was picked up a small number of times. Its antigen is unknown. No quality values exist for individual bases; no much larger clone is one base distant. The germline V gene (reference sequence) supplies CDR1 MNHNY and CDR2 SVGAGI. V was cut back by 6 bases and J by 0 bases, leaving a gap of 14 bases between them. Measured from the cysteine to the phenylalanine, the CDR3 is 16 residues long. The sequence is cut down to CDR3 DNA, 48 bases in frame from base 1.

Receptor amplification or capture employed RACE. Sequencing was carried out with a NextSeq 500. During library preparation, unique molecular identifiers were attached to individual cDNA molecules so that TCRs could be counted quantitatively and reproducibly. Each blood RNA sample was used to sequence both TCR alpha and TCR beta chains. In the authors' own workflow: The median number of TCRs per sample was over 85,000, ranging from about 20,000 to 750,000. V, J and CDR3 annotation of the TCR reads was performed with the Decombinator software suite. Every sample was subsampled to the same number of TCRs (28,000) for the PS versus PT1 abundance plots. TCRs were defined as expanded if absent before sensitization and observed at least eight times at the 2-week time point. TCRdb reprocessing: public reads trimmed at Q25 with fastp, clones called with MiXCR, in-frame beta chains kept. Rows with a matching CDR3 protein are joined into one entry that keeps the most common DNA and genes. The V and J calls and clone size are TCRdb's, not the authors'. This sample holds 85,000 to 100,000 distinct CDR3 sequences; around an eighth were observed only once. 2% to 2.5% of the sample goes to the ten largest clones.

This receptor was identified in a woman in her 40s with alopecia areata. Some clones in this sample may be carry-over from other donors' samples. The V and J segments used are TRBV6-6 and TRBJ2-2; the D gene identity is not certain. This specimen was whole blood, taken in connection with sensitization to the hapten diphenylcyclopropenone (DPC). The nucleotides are TGTGCCAGCAGCGCCCTGGCCCTCTCGAACACCGGGGAGCTGTTTTTT. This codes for CASSALALSNTGELFF.